Following are 30 T cell receptor beta chains from one sample sequenced in a study of spatial heterogeneity in lung cancer (dated 2019 in TCRdb). The method was 5' RACE. These reads were obtained on a NextSeq 500. TCRdb handled the public reads itself, with Q25 trimming in fastp and clone calling in MiXCR, and kept productive beta chains. Rows are combined by CDR3 protein, so each entry shows the most common genes and DNA. The sample records about 43,000 distinct CDR3 sequences, 22% of which are singletons. The ten largest clones represent approximately 7.2% of the sample. The intended sense of this specimen's time point label: blood at routine non-recurrence follow-up after resection. The input for sequencing was PBMCs, taken at follow-up. The origin of the receptors is a female donor with early-stage non-small cell lung cancer.

This chain links TRBV2 with TRBJ2-2; no reliable D call. Germline V gene lookup returns CDR1 SNHLY and CDR2 FYNNEI. The V end was cut by 2 bases, the J end by 5 bases, with 6 bases between. The CDR3 has 13 residues. The CDR3 region has the DNA TGTGCCAGCAGTGAAACCAGGACCGGGGAGCTGTTTTTT. It yields the protein CASSETRTGELFF.

The CDR3 coding sequence is TGTGCCAGCAGCCCTGTTGGGGATACGCAGTATTTT. This codes for CASSPVGDTQYF. The rearrangement joins TRBV6-6 to TRBJ2-3; D not resolved. Per germline, CDR1 MNHNY and CDR2 SVGAGI (reference sequence). CDR3 length: 12 residues. Trimming cost V 6 bases and J 6 bases, with 10 bases left between them.

The chain employs TRBV5-1 and TRBJ2-3; weak D call: TRBD2 (5 bases). Looked up from germline, CDR1 is SGHRS and CDR2 is YFSETQ. The CDR3 consists of 13 residues. With 3 bases removed from V and 0 bases from J, the gap between germline ends came to 5 bases. CDR3 amino acids: CASSWESTDTQYF. The CDR3 DNA reads TGCGCCAGCAGCTGGGAGAGCACAGATACGCAGTATTTT.

V is TRBV10-1 and J is TRBJ2-4; 9 nucleotides align to TRBD1. Germline V gene data show CDR1 as WNHNN and CDR2 as SYGVQD (reference sequence). This CDR3 has 13 amino acids. Trimming removed 7 bases from V and 9 bases from J; junction bases left unmatched: 7. The CDR3 protein is CASTPDRGGIQYF. The CDR3 nucleotides read TGCGCCAGCACCCCGGACAGGGGAGGCATTCAGTACTTC.

This clonotype was recorded many times. The chain links TRBV7-9 to TRBJ1-6; D is perhaps TRBD1 (6 bases). The CDR3 length is 15 residues. The germline gives CDR1 SEHNR, CDR2 FQNEAQ (reference sequence). V dropped 6 bases and J dropped 14 bases, with 23 bases sitting between them. For the CDR3, the DNA is TGTGCCAGCAGAACCCACAGGGACCTTTTAGGGACCCTCCACTTT. It codes for CASRTHRDLLGTLHF.

This clonotype was detected only a few times. The rearrangement joins TRBV7-8 to TRBJ2-1; 8 nucleotides line up with TRBD2. Germline loops: CDR1 SGHVS, CDR2 FQNEAQ. The V segment lost 5 bases and the J segment 10 bases; nucleotides outside the gene matches: 13. The CDR3 consists of 15 residues. This chain's CDR3 is CASSPSPTSGQEQFF. The CDR3 DNA sequence: TGTGCCAGCAGCCCCTCCCCAACTAGCGGACAGGAGCAGTTCTTC.

This rearrangement joins TRBV28 to TRBJ1-2; possible D gene TRBD1, 6 bases. The germline gives CDR1 MDHEN, CDR2 SYDVKM. This CDR3 comprises 15 residues. Trimming stripped 5 bases from V and 0 bases from J, with 13 bases between. The CDR3: CASSGPRTANYGYTF. In nucleotides, the CDR3 is TGTGCCAGCAGTGGACCTAGGACAGCTAACTATGGCTACACCTTC.

V gene TRBV18 combines with J gene TRBJ1-1; 8 bases fit TRBD1. V lost 3 bases and J lost 0; bases outside the gene matches: 9. Germline V gives CDR1 KGHSH, CDR2 LQKENI. The CDR3 consists of 17 residues. CDR3 nucleotide sequence: TGTGCCAGCTCACCCCCAGGGGGCAGGGTGGTGAACACTGAAGCTTTCTTT. Its translation is CASSPPGGRVVNTEAFF.

The rearrangement uses TRBV5-4 and TRBJ1-5; no definite D call. This CDR3 is 14 amino acids long. Trimming removed 0 bases from V and 11 bases from J, with 15 bases in between. From germline, CDR1 is SGHNT and CDR2 YYREEE (reference sequence). CDR3 protein: CASSLEGDIEAQHF. The CDR3 DNA reads TGTGCCAGCAGCTTGGAAGGAGATATCGAAGCCCAGCATTTT.

This clonotype was seen ten or more times. The CDR3 loop reads CAISDTQGAPEAFF. CDR3 nucleotides: TGTGCCATCAGTGATACGCAGGGCGCCCCTGAAGCTTTCTTT. The J gene is TRBJ1-1, the V gene TRBV10-3; perhaps TRBD1 as D (5 bases). CDR3 length: 14 amino acids. The V and J ends lost 3 bases and 6 bases respectively, with 14 bases between them. In germline, CDR1 is ENHRY, CDR2 SYGVKD.

A few counts support this clonotype. The chain has TRBV25-1 and TRBJ1-6, with 9 bases fitting TRBD1. Germline V gives CDR1 MGHDK, CDR2 SYGVNS. The CDR3 is made up of 14 amino acids. Losses at the gene ends were 5 bases for V and 9 bases for J; bases not matched to a gene: 5. The CDR3 DNA reads as TGTGCCAGCAGTTCGGGGACAGGGATTTCACCCCTCCACTTT. Residues: CASSSGTGISPLHF.

This clonotype was counted only a few times. The chain couples TRBV29-1 to TRBJ2-5, with D perhaps matching TRBD1 or TRBD2 (5 bases each). With 8 bases removed from V and 1 base from J, the gap between germline ends came to 11 bases. CDR1 and CDR2 from the germline V gene are SQVTM and ANQGSEA. The CDR3 spans 12 residues. The CDR3 region has the DNA TGCAGCCCAAGGGACGGCCAAGAGACCCAGTACTTC. Translated: CSPRDGQETQYF.

The V and J genes are TRBV4-2 and TRBJ2-2; D gene uncertain. Germline CDR1 reads LGHNA; CDR2 reads YNFKEQ. This CDR3 region has 18 residues. The V and J ends lost 0 bases and 5 bases respectively, with 19 bases between them. In nucleotides, the CDR3 is TGTGCCAGCAGCCAAGATCAAAACCCATACGGCGCAACCGGGGAGCTGTTTTTT. This gives the protein CASSQDQNPYGATGELFF.

V is TRBV12-3 or TRBV12-4 and J is TRBJ1-1; D ambiguous. Trimming removed 6 bases at V and 4 bases at J, with 15 bases between. CDR3 length equals 14 residues. CDR3 nucleotides: TGTGCCAGCAGAGGAATTGGGTTGGGCACTGAAGCTTTCTTT. Amino acid sequence: CASRGIGLGTEAFF.

The chain employs TRBV9 and TRBJ1-2; D is undetermined. Trimming removed 4 bases from V and 2 bases from J, with 9 bases in between. Germline V lookup: CDR1 SGDLS, CDR2 YYNGEE. CDR3 length: 13 residues. The CDR3, as DNA: TGTGCCAGCAGCCCAGACGTGAACTATGGCTACACCTTC. Protein sequence: CASSPDVNYGYTF.

In this sample, this clonotype turned up a few times. The CDR3 spells CASSLSPGGMTLEQYF. CDR3 bases: TGTGCCAGCAGTTTATCCCCGGGGGGGATGACGCTCGAGCAGTACTTC. The rearrangement uses TRBV12-3 or TRBV12-4 and TRBJ2-7; 8 positions match TRBD2. This CDR3 is built from 16 residues. J was trimmed by 6 bases and V by 2 bases; bases with no gene match: 12.

V and J are TRBV2 and TRBJ1-1; TRBD1 aligns across 8 bases. There are 17 residues in the CDR3. V was pared by 1 base and J by 3 bases, with 10 bases of the junction left unmatched. CDR1 is SNHLY and CDR2 is FYNNEI in the germline V gene. The CDR3 sequence is CASSEGAGGRVDTEAFF. CDR3 DNA sequence: TGTGCCAGCAGTGAAGGGGCAGGGGGCAGGGTGGACACTGAAGCTTTCTTT.

By frequency in the sample, this clonotype is medium-sized. V gene TRBV6-1 combines with J gene TRBJ2-7; a possible D gene is TRBD1 (6 bases). V lost 4 bases and J lost 5, with 12 bases in between. The length of the CDR3 is 13 residues. The germline CDR1 and CDR2 sequences are MNHNS and SASEGT. DNA of the CDR3: TGTGCCAGCAGTGCCAACAGGGACCACGAGCAGTACTTC. The encoded protein is CASSANRDHEQYF.

In this sample, this clonotype turned up a few times. The gene calls are TRBV2 and TRBJ2-7, with 8 bases lining up with TRBD1. The CDR3 loop spans 14 amino acids. CDR1 and CDR2 (germline): SNHLY, FYNNEI. Trimming at V came to 3 bases and at J to 3 bases, leaving 4 bases not matched to a gene. In DNA form, the CDR3 reads TGTGCCAGCAGTGAGCAGGGGGCTTTCTACGAGCAGTACGTC. This gives the protein CASSEQGAFYEQYV.

This chain joins TRBV3-1 and TRBJ2-3; D is possibly TRBD1 (6 bases). This CDR3 is built from 16 residues. V lost 4 bases, J lost 4 bases, and 18 bases lay in between. Germline CDR1 is LGHDT and CDR2 is YNNKEL (reference sequence). In DNA, the CDR3 is TGTGCCAGCAGCCTCACCCTAACAGGGATCGCAGATACGCAGTATTTT. It codes for CASSLTLTGIADTQYF.

The table lists this clonotype with a few counts. The chain couples TRBV7-9 to TRBJ2-3, with TRBD2 identical over 10 bases. The CDR3 spans 16 residues. V shed 5 bases and J 3 bases; nucleotides not matched to a gene: 8. CDR1 and CDR2 (germline): SEHNR, FQNEAQ (reference sequence). The CDR3 DNA is TGTGCCAGCAGCGATCAAGGACTAGCGGATACAGATACGCAGTATTTT. Translating it yields CASSDQGLADTDTQYF.

This clonotype was counted ten times or more. V usage is TRBV20-1 and J usage is TRBJ1-1; D is undetermined. The ends were cut back, 1 base at V and 1 base at J, with 10 bases in the middle. Germline V gene lookup returns CDR1 DFQATT and CDR2 SNEGSKA (reference sequence). This CDR3 has 14 amino acids. CDR3 residues: CSARVPPSNTEAFF. In DNA, the CDR3 is TGCAGTGCTAGAGTCCCACCTTCGAACACTGAAGCTTTCTTT.

The V and J genes are TRBV9 and TRBJ2-7, with D maybe TRBD1 (8 bases). CDR1 and CDR2 (germline): SGDLS, YYNGEE. Between the trimmed V and J ends, which lost 4 bases and 1 base, there was a span of 12 bases. CDR3 length: 14 amino acids. The CDR3 nucleotides are TGTGCCAGCAGCACAGGGGGGGCTTCCTACGAGCAGTACTTC. Its protein product is CASSTGGASYEQYF.

The J gene is TRBJ2-7, the V gene TRBV18; D is perhaps TRBD2 (6 bases). Germline lookup yields CDR1 KGHSH and CDR2 LQKENI. Trimming removed 6 bases at V and 3 bases at J, with 9 bases between. This CDR3 has 12 residues. For the CDR3, the DNA is TGTGCCAGCTCCTTCGGGAGCTACGAGCAGTACGTC. Its protein product is CASSFGSYEQYV.

This clonotype has a handful of counts. This chain connects TRBV2 to TRBJ2-3; 11 positions match TRBD2. Looked up from germline, CDR1 is SNHLY and CDR2 is FYNNEI. There are 15 residues in the CDR3. The junction had 0 bases not matched to a gene; V was cut back by 4 bases and J by 0 bases. In DNA form, the CDR3 reads TGTGCCAGCAGTGGGACTAGCGGGAGCACAGATACGCAGTATTTT. Encoded protein: CASSGTSGSTDTQYF.

V and J are TRBV29-1 and TRBJ2-1, with D hard to call. Germline-derived CDR1 and CDR2 are SQVTM and ANQGSEA. This CDR3 comprises 14 residues. V was trimmed by 6 bases and J by 5 bases, leaving 17 bases between them. CDR3 DNA: TGCAGCGTGGCAAAGACGGCCAGAGACAATGAGCAGTTCTTC. Protein sequence: CSVAKTARDNEQFF.

A few counts support this clonotype. The gene calls are TRBV7-9 and TRBJ1-1; D remains ambiguous. Germline V CDR1 and CDR2: SEHNR, FQNEAQ (reference sequence). The CDR3 length is 14 residues. V dropped 5 bases and J dropped 6 bases, with 16 bases sitting between them. The CDR3 spells CASSAQRGHSEAFF. As DNA, the CDR3 is TGTGCCAGCAGCGCCCAGAGAGGGCACTCTGAAGCTTTCTTT.

This CDR3 reads CASSKEPPQADSNQPQHF. For the CDR3, the DNA is TGCGCCAGCAGCAAAGAACCACCTCAGGCGGATAGCAATCAGCCCCAGCATTTT. V is TRBV5-1 and J is TRBJ1-5; D unresolved. Trimming cost V 4 bases and J 0 bases, with 20 bases left between them. The V gene's germline CDR1 is SGHRS and CDR2 YFSETQ. The CDR3 consists of 18 residues.

The chain joins TRBV3-1 to TRBJ2-1, with 9 bases identical to TRBD2. Germline CDR1 reads LGHDT; CDR2 reads YNNKEL (reference sequence). J gave up 14 bases and V 2 bases, and 4 bases lay outside the gene matches. The CDR3 is 12 amino acids. The CDR3 here is CASSQLAGDEFF. The DNA of the CDR3 is TGTGCCAGCAGCCAATTAGCGGGAGATGAGTTCTTC.

The chain couples TRBV29-1 to TRBJ2-1, with D perhaps matching TRBD2 (6 bases). CDR3 length equals 14 residues. From germline, CDR1 is SQVTM and CDR2 ANQGSEA. Trimming left V 2 bases short and J 4 bases short, with 12 bases between. The DNA of the CDR3 is TGCAGCGTTGAAAGTAGCGGAGGGTACAATGAGCAGTTCTTC. Residues: CSVESSGGYNEQFF.